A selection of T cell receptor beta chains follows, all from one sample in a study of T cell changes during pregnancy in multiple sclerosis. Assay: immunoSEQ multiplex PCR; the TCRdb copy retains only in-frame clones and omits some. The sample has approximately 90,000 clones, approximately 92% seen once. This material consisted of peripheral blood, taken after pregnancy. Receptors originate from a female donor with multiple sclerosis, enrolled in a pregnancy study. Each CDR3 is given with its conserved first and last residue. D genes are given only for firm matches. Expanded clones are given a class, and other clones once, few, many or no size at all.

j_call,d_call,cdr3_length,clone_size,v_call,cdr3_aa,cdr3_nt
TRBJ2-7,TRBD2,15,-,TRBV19,CASKSLLADSYEQYF,TGTGCCAGTAAGTCGCTACTAGCGGACTCCTACGAGCAGTACTTC
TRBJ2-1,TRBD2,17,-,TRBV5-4,CASSLASSGSSYNEQFF,TGTGCCAGCAGCTTGGCCAGTAGCGGGAGCTCCTACAATGAGCAGTTCTTC
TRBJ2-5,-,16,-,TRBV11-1,CASSSGDVTPEETQYF,TGTGCCAGCAGCTCAGGGGATGTAACTCCTGAAGAGACCCAGTACTTC
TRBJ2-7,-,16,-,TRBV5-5,CASRNSMTGSSYEQYF,TGTGCCAGCAGAAACAGCATGACAGGATCCTCCTACGAGCAGTACTTC
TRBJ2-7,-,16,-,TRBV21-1,CASSKGVASGGYEQYF,TGTGCCAGCAGCAAAGGAGTCGCTAGCGGAGGATACGAGCAGTACTTC
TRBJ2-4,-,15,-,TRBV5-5,CASSLAGDKRNIQYF,TGTGCCAGCAGCTTGGCAGGGGATAAAAGGAACATTCAGTACTTC
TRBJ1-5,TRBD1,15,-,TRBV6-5,CASSPGTGGNQPQHF,TGTGCCAGCAGTCCCGGGACAGGGGGCAATCAGCCCCAGCATTTT
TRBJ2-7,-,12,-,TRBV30,CAWEGGTYEQYF,TGTGCCTGGGAGGGCGGGACCTACGAGCAGTACTTC
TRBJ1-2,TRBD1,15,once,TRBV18,CASSPSTTGANGYTF,TGTGCCAGCTCACCATCGACCACAGGGGCTAATGGCTACACCTTC
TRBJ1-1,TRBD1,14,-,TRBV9,CASSVGGGTGKAFF,TGTGCCAGCAGCGTAGGGGGGGGGACAGGAAAAGCTTTCTTT
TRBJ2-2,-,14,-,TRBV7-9,CASRSDGSYGELFF,TGTGCCAGCAGGTCAGACGGGAGCTACGGGGAGCTGTTTTTT
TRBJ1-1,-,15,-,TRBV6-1,CASSEDLTGNTEAFF,TGTGCCAGCAGTGAAGATCTTACGGGGAACACTGAAGCTTTCTTT
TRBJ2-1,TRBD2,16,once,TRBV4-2,CASSPLGLASDNEQFF,TGTGCCAGCAGCCCTTTAGGACTAGCGTCGGACAATGAGCAGTTCTTC
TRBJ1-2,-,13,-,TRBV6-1,CAIRDSGLYGYTF,TGTGCCATCCGGGACTCTGGGCTCTATGGCTACACCTTC
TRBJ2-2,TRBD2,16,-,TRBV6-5,CASSYVAGGPTGELFF,TGTGCCAGCAGTTATGTAGCGGGAGGGCCTACCGGGGAGCTGTTTTTT
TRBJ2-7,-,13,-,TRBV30,CAWSSGITYEQYF,TGTGCCTGGAGTTCGGGGATAACCTACGAGCAGTACTTC
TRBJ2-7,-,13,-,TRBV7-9,CASSRLGGHEQYF,TGTGCCAGCAGCCGATTGGGCGGGCACGAGCAGTACTTC
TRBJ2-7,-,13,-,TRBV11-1,CASSAIVAYEQYF,TGTGCCAGCAGTGCGATAGTCGCCTACGAGCAGTACTTC
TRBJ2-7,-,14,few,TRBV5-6,CASSFGDMGYEQYF,TGTGCCAGCAGCTTTGGGGACATGGGTTACGAGCAGTACTTC
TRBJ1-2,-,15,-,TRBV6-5,CASSYDVGGAYGYTF,TGTGCCAGCAGTTACGACGTAGGGGGTGCCTATGGCTACACCTTC
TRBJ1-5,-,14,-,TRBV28,CASAPQGLEQPQHF,TGTGCCAGCGCCCCGCAGGGACTCGAGCAGCCCCAGCATTTT
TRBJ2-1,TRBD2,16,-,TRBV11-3,CASSLSSGRAQNEQFF,TGTGCCAGCAGCTTATCAAGCGGGAGGGCCCAAAATGAGCAGTTCTTC
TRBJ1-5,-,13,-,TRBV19,CASMAGRSQPQHF,TGTGCCAGTATGGCGGGGAGAAGCCAGCCCCAGCATTTT
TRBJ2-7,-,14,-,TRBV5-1,CASSSTPASYEQYF,TGCGCCAGCAGCTCAACACCCGCCTCCTACGAGCAGTACTTC
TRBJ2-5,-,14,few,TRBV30,CAWNFGGVGETQYF,TGTGCCTGGAACTTTGGCGGGGTGGGAGAGACCCAGTACTTC
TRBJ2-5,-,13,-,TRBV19,CASSIVEQETQYF,TGTGCCAGTAGTATTGTAGAACAAGAGACCCAGTACTTC
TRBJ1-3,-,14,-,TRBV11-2,CASSRDFSGNTIYF,TGTGCCAGCAGCCGGGACTTCTCTGGAAACACCATATATTTT
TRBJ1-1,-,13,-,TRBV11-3,CASMAGGETEAFF,TGTGCCAGCATGGCGGGGGGCGAAACTGAAGCTTTCTTT
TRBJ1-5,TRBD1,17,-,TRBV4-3,CASSQDRGGGAGQPQHF,TGCGCCAGCAGCCAAGATCGCGGAGGGGGCGCGGGTCAGCCCCAGCATTTT
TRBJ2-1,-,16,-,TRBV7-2,CASSLSWVSSYNEQFF,TGTGCCAGCAGCCTTAGCTGGGTGAGCTCCTACAATGAGCAGTTCTTC
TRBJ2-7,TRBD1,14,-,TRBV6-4,CASSDSGQGIGQYF,TGTGCCAGCAGTGACTCGGGACAGGGGATTGGGCAGTACTTC
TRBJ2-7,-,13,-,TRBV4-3,CASSQRQNYEQYF,TGCGCCAGCAGCCAGCGGCAAAACTACGAGCAGTACTTC
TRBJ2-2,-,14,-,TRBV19,CASTGVRGTGELFF,TGTGCCAGTACTGGGGTCCGGGGCACCGGGGAGCTGTTTTTT
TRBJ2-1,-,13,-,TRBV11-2,CASLRQAPNEQFF,TGTGCCAGCCTCCGACAGGCTCCCAATGAGCAGTTCTTC
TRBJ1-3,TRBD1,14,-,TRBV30,CAFRDRASGNTIYF,TGTGCCTTCCGGGACAGGGCTTCTGGAAACACCATATATTTT
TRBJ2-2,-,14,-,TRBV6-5,CASSQGTFTGELFF,TGTGCCAGCAGCCAAGGGACTTTCACCGGGGAGCTGTTTTTT
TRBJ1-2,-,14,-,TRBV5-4,CASSLGQGNYGYTF,TGTGCCAGCAGCTTGGGGCAGGGCAACTATGGCTACACCTTC
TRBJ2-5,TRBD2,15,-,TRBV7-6,CASSLTGGNQETQYF,TGTGCCAGCAGCCTCACGGGAGGGAACCAAGAGACCCAGTACTTC
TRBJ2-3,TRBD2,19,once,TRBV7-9,CASSLDGSGGLRGTDTQYF,TGTGCCAGCAGCTTAGATGGTAGCGGGGGACTACGAGGCACAGATACGCAGTATTTT
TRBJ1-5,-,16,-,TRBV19,CASSMQLGAAYQPQHF,TGTGCCAGTAGTATGCAATTGGGGGCGGCGTATCAGCCCCAGCATTTT
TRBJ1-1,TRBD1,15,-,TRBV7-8,CASSVTGAPNTEAFF,TGTGCCAGCAGCGTAACAGGGGCACCGAACACTGAAGCTTTCTTT
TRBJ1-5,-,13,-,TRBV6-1,CASSEFGGQPQHF,TGTGCCAGCAGTGAATTTGGGGGCCAGCCCCAGCATTTT